Shown below are 17 T cell receptor beta chains from a single sample sequenced in a study of tumor-infiltrating lymphocytes in oesophageal squamous cell carcinoma. Via MiXCR, TCRdb re-called the PCR reads, giving one row per CDR3 protein. This table has some 16,000 distinct CDR3 sequences, approximately 45% appearing once. The sample consisted of normal esophageal tissue next to the tumor. The source is a female donor with esophageal squamous cell carcinoma.

This clonotype was observed a handful of times. The rearrangement links TRBV7-3 to TRBJ2-3, with 7 positions matching TRBD1. The V gene end was trimmed by 5 bases and the J gene end by 0 bases; junction bases not matched to a gene: 5. The germline CDR1 and CDR2 sequences are SGHTA and FQGTGA. The CDR3 covers 15 residues. This CDR3 is CASSLQGHSTDTQYF. The CDR3, as DNA: TGTGCCAGCAGCCTACAGGGGCATAGCACAGATACGCAGTATTTT.

This clonotype has a count of ten or more. The chain uses TRBV20-1 and TRBJ2-5; 8 nucleotides align to TRBD2. This CDR3 has 14 residues. V dropped 6 bases and J dropped 4; count of bases not matched to a gene: 10. Looked up from germline, CDR1 is DFQATT and CDR2 is SNEGSKA (reference sequence). This CDR3 is CSARPAGGLETQYF. DNA of the CDR3: TGCAGTGCCAGACCGGCGGGAGGTTTAGAGACCCAGTACTTC.

The chain joins TRBV7-3 to TRBJ2-1; D remains unclear. The J call may be faulty, since TRBJ2-7 better matches the DNA end. CDR1 is SGHTA, CDR2 FQGTGA, per germline. The CDR3 runs 13 residues. The CDR3 protein is CASSLTRTYEQYF. As DNA, the CDR3 is TGTGCCAGCAGCTTAACCCGCACCTACGAGCAGTACTTC.

In this sample, this clonotype turned up a few times. The J gene is TRBJ2-7, the V gene TRBV7-9; D unresolved. The J call is doubtful: the DNA matches TRBJ2-1 better. This CDR3 is built from 13 residues. The germline CDR1 and CDR2 sequences are SEHNR and FQNEAQ (reference sequence). The CDR3 spells CASTGSQSGEQFF. The CDR3 nucleotides read TGTGCCAGCACCGGGTCCCAATCCGGGGAGCAGTTCTTC.

The rearrangement links TRBV7-3 to TRBJ2-1; TRBD2 aligns across 8 bases. The closer fit of TRBJ2-7 to the DNA end suggests the J call may be wrong. CDR1 SGHTA and CDR2 FQGTGA come from the germline V gene. This CDR3 comprises 15 residues. CDR3: CASSRLAGYTDTQYF. The CDR3, as DNA: TGTGCCAGCAGCCGGCTAGCGGGCTACACAGATACGCAGTACTTC.

This clonotype was detected ten times or more. The genes are TRBV7-2 and TRBJ2-1; D remains unclear. The J call could be wrong; TRBJ2-7 is a better fit for the DNA end. Germline V lookup: CDR1 SGHTA, CDR2 FQGNSA. The CDR3 covers 16 residues. Written as DNA, the CDR3 is TGTGCCAGCAGCTTAATGTGGGGTAGCTCCTACAATGAGCAGTACTTC. This gives the protein CASSLMWGSSYNEQYF.

This clonotype was picked up one time. Being one base from a much bigger clone, this may be a read error. CDR3: CASLRGRNTGELYF. CDR3 coding DNA: TGTGCCAGCCTCCGGGGCAGGAACACCGGGGAGCTGTATTTT. The chain employs TRBV12-3 or TRBV12-4 and TRBJ2-3, with D possibly being TRBD1 or TRBD2 (5 bases each). This CDR3 has 14 amino acids. Trimming cost V 8 bases and J 14 bases, with 26 bases left between them.

This chain connects TRBV6-6 to TRBJ2-3, with 7 bases aligning to TRBD2. The J call may be wrong; the DNA end is better matched by TRBJ2-7. This CDR3 spans 15 amino acids. Germline lookup yields CDR1 MNHNY and CDR2 SVGAGI (reference sequence). The DNA of the CDR3 is TGTGCCAGCTCTGGGGGGGGGGTCTTCTCCTACGAGCAGTACTTC. This encodes CASSGGGVFSYEQYF.

This clonotype was detected a few times. The genes are TRBV7-6 and TRBJ2-1; D not resolved. The assigned J gene may be wrong: the sequence end matches TRBJ2-7 better. CDR1 and CDR2 (germline): SGHVS, FNYEAQ. The CDR3 length is 14 residues. CDR3 sequence reads: CASSLDASPVRQYF. CDR3 DNA sequence: TGTGCCAGCAGCTTAGATGCCTCACCGGTTAGGCAGTACTTC.

This clonotype was counted at least ten times. The rearrangement links TRBV28 to TRBJ1-1; TRBD1 is a possible D gene (5 bases). Germline CDR1 MDHEN, CDR2 SYDVKM. The CDR3 loop spans 14 amino acids. V was shortened by 2 bases and J by 4 bases, with 11 bases between the two germline ends. CDR3 loop: CASSLQGGFTEAFF. For the CDR3, the DNA is TGTGCCAGCAGTTTACAGGGCGGGTTCACTGAAGCTTTCTTT.

The chain employs TRBV12-3 or TRBV12-4 and TRBJ2-3; possible D gene TRBD2, 7 bases. The assigned J gene may be wrong: the sequence end matches TRBJ2-7 better. The CDR3 loop spans 15 amino acids. CDR3 amino acids: CASSFGRGLSYEQYF. CDR3 coding DNA: TGTGCCAGCAGTTTCGGGCGGGGGCTCTCCTACGAGCAGTACTTC.

This clonotype was counted many times. The rearrangement links TRBV6-4 to TRBJ1-2; 10 bases map to TRBD1. Germline loops: CDR1 MRHNA, CDR2 SNTAGT. This CDR3 comprises 15 residues. Trimming removed 5 bases from V and 7 bases from J; junction bases left unmatched: 10. In DNA form, the CDR3 reads TGTGCCAGCAGTCCAACTCCGGGGACAGGGGTTGGCTACACCTTC. It encodes CASSPTPGTGVGYTF.

Relative to its sample, this clonotype is medium-sized (0.01 to 0.1%). The chain carries TRBV5-4 and TRBJ2-1, with TRBD2 matching over 15 bases. V was clipped by 3 bases and J by 7 bases; unmatched bases: 2. Germline V gene lookup returns CDR1 SGHNT and CDR2 YYREEE (reference sequence). This CDR3 is 15 amino acids long. CDR3 in amino acids: CASSSGTSGRNEQFF. CDR3 coding DNA: TGTGCCAGCAGCTCCGGGACTAGCGGGAGGAATGAGCAGTTCTTC.

The chain joins TRBV7-2 to TRBJ1-2, with 8 bases matching TRBD1. The germline gives CDR1 SGHTA, CDR2 FQGNSA. V shed 5 bases, J shed 4 bases, and the junction held 3 bases outside the gene matches. The CDR3 consists of 13 residues. CDR3 sequence: CASSRTGGYGYTF. Here the CDR3 DNA reads TGTGCCAGCAGCCGAACAGGGGGCTATGGCTACACCTTC. Full variable domain (remainder filled in from reference TRBV7-2 and TRBJ1-2): GAGVSQSPSNKVTEKGKDVELRCDPISGHTALYWYRQSLGQGLEFLIYFQGNSAPDKSGLPSDRFSAERTGGSVSTLTIQRTQQEDSAVYLCASSRTGGYGYTFGSGTRLTVV.

This rearrangement joins TRBV7-3 to TRBJ2-5; 11 bases are a match to TRBD2. The last part of the DNA fits TRBJ2-1 better; the J call may be wrong. The CDR3 extends over 17 amino acids. Germline V gene lookup returns CDR1 SGHTA and CDR2 FQGTGA. CDR3 protein: CASSLRLAGGDYNEQFF. The CDR3, as DNA: TGTGCCAGCAGCTTAAGGCTAGCGGGAGGTGATTACAATGAGCAGTTCTTC.

This clonotype was counted at least ten times. The rearrangement links TRBV5-6 to TRBJ2-4, with D uncertain. The J call may be in error: the DNA end matches TRBJ2-7 better. The CDR3 sequence is 14 residues long. CDR1 is SGHDT, CDR2 YYEEEE, per germline. Here the CDR3 reads CASSLRSPSYEQYF. Here the CDR3 DNA reads TGTGCCAGCAGCTTGAGGTCACCCTCCTACGAGCAGTACTTC.

This clonotype turned up a few times. The V call is TRBV28, the J call TRBJ2-2; no definite D call. The V end lost 11 bases, the J end lost 0 bases, and 10 bases lay between the germline ends. Germline V gene lookup returns CDR1 MDHEN and CDR2 SYDVKM. CDR3 length equals 13 residues. The CDR3 here is CASHDPNTGELFF. The CDR3 region has the DNA TGTGCCTCTCATGACCCGAACACCGGGGAGCTGTTTTTT. Full variable domain (outside the CDR3, taken from reference TRBV28 and TRBJ2-2): DVKVTQSSRYLVKRTGEKVFLECVQDMDHENMFWYRQDPGLGLRLIYFSYDVKMKEKGDIPEGYSVSREKKERFSLILESASTNQTSMYLCASHDPNTGELFFGEGSRLTVL.